This T cell receptor beta chain was captured by sequencing in a study of early T cells in non-severe SARS-CoV-2 infection (dated by TCRdb to about 2021). About the full investigation: Bulk RNA from unsorted whole blood was used for TCR sequencing, so alpha and beta chains could not be paired. Results and caveats for the whole study, not just this receptor: VDJdb matching was skewed toward anti-spike CD8 responses and likely underestimated virus-specific expansions, missing private and CD4 specificities.

The receptor library was made with 5' RACE. Sequenced using a NextSeq 500. The TCR library protocol attached unique molecular identifiers to individual cDNA molecules to correct for sequencing error and PCR bias. TCR alpha and beta chains were both sequenced, and the abundances of alpha and beta sequences in each sample were closely correlated with each other. On the study's bioinformatics: Decombinator V4 was used to perform V gene, J gene and CDR3 annotation of TCR sequences. TCRs were defined as expanded if a significant change between any two time points was detected under a Poisson model with p below 0.0001. TCR abundances were normalised to the total number of TCRs sequenced per sample and were expressed as counts per million. VDJdb, accessed 1 November 2021, was searched for CMV, EBV and SARS-CoV-2 annotated TCRs, with TCRs annotated for multiple antigens excluded. The raw public data were reprocessed by TCRdb itself: fastp quality trimming at Q25, MiXCR clonotype calling, in-frame beta chains only. A single entry per CDR3 protein holds the most common genes and DNA from its merged rows. The V and J calls follow TCRdb's processing rather than the paper's. This sample is represented by roughly 72,000 distinct CDR3 sequences; over 10% of them were singletons. The ten largest clones represent about 2.5% of the sample.

The study was a case-control design nested within a healthcare worker cohort in London, UK, with weekly nasopharyngeal swab PCR tests and blood sampling. Between 23 and 31 March 2020, the week of the UK lockdown, healthcare workers were enrolled and then followed up weekly for as long as 16 weeks. There are many counts of this clonotype. There is no known antigen for this receptor. No quality values exist for individual bases; no much larger clone is one base distant. The sequence derives from an adult who was a healthcare worker with PCR-confirmed SARS-CoV-2 infection or an uninfected control (not recorded which). Source: whole blood, taken at baseline.

At the DNA level, the sequence is TGTGCCAGCTCATCCCCTAGCGGGGGGTACACAGATACGCAGTATTTT. It specifies CASSSPSGGYTDTQYF. The sequence is built from TRBV18 and TRBJ2-3; 11 of the junction bases match TRBD2. The CDR3 sequence holds 16 residues, the cysteine and phenylalanine included. The entry retains the CDR3 DNA only, 48 bases that are in frame from base 1. For this chain, trimming is 5 bases at the V end and 2 bases at the J end, and the number of junction bases without a gene match is 6. The CDR1 and CDR2 encoded by the germline V gene are KGHSH and LQKENI.